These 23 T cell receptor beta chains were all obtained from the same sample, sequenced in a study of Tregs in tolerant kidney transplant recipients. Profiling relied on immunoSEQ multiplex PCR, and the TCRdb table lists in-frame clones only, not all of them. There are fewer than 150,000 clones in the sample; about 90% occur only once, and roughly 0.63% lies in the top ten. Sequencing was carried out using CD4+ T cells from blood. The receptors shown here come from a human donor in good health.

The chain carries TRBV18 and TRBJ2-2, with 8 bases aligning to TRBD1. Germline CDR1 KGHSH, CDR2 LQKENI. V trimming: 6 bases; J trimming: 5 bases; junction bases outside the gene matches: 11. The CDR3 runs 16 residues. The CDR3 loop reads CASSRTGSTLTGELFF. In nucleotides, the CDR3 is TGTGCCAGCTCTCGGACAGGGTCGACTTTAACCGGGGAGCTGTTTTTT.

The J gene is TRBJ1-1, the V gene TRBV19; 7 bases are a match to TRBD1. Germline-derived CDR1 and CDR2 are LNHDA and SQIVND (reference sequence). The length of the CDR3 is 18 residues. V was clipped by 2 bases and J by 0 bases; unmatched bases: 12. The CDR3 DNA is TGTGCCAGTAGTATAAAACGGGGCAGGGGGGCGATGAACACTGAAGCTTTCTTT. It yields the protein CASSIKRGRGAMNTEAFF.

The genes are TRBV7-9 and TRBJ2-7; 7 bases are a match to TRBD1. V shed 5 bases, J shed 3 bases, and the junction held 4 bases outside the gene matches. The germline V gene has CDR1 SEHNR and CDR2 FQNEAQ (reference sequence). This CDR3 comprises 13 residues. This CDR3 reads CASSMGQIYEQYF. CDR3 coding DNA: TGTGCCAGCAGCATGGGACAGATCTACGAGCAGTACTTC.

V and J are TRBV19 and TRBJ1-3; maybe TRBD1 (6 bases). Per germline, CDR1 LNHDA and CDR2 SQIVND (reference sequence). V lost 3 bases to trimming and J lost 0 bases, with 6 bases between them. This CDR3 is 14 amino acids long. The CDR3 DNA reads TGTGCCAGTAGTATGACAGGCTCTGGAAACACCATATATTTT. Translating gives CASSMTGSGNTIYF.

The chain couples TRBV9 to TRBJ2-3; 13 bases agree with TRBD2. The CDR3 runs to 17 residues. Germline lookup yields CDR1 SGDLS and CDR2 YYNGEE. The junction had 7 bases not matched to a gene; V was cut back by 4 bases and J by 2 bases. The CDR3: CASSPRLAGGVTDTQYF. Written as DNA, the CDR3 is TGTGCCAGCAGCCCCCGACTAGCGGGGGGAGTCACAGATACGCAGTATTTT. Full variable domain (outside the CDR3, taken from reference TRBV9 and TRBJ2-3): DSGVTQTPKHLITATGQRVTLRCSPRSGDLSVYWYQQSLDQGLQFLIQYYNGEERAKGNILERFSAQQFPDLHSELNLSSLELGDSALYFCASSPRLAGGVTDTQYFGPGTRLTVL.

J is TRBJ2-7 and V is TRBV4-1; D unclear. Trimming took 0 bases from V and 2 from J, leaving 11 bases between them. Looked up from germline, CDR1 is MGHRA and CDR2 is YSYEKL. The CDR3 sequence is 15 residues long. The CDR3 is CASSQDPPAPYEQYF. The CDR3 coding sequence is TGCGCCAGCAGCCAAGATCCCCCAGCCCCCTACGAGCAGTACTTC.

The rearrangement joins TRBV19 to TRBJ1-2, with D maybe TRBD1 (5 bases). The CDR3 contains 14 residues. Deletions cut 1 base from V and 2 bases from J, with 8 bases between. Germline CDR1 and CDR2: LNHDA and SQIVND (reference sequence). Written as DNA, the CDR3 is TGTGCCAGTAGTATAGTCGGGGCGAACTATGGCTACACCTTC. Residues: CASSIVGANYGYTF.

This chain's CDR3 is CASSKTGGYEQYF. For the CDR3, the DNA is TGTGCCAGCAGCAAGACAGGGGGCTACGAGCAGTACTTC. This sequence joins TRBV7-2 and TRBJ2-7, with 9 nucleotides matching TRBD1. Germline CDR1 is SGHTA and CDR2 is FQGNSA. The CDR3 sequence is 13 residues long. V shed 5 bases and J 3 bases; nucleotides not matched to a gene: 2.

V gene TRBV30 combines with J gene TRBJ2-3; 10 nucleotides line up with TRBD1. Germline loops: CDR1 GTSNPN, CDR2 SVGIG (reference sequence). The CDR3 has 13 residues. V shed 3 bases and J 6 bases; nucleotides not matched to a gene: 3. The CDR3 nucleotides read TGTGCCTGGAGAGGGACAGGGGTGGATACGCAGTATTTT. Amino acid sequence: CAWRGTGVDTQYF. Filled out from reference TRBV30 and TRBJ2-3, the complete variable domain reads SQTIHQWPATLVQPVGSPLSLECTVEGTSNPNLYWYRQAAGRGLQLLFYSVGIGQISSEVPQNLSASRPQDRQFILSSKKLLLSDSGFYLCAWRGTGVDTQYFGPGTRLTVL.

For the CDR3, the DNA is TGCGCCAGCAGCTTGGGGGACAGACATGAAAAACTGTTTTTT. This translates into CASSLGDRHEKLFF. V and J are TRBV5-1 and TRBJ1-4; 7 nucleotides line up with TRBD1. The length of the CDR3 is 14 residues. The germline V gene has CDR1 SGHRS and CDR2 YFSETQ. With 0 bases clipped from V and 6 bases from J, the junction kept 2 bases outside the gene matches.

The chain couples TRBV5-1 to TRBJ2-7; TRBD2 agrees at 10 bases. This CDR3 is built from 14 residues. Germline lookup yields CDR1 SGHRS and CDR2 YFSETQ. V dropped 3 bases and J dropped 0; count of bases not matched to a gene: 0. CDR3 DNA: TGCGCCAGCAGCTCTAGCGGGAGCTCCTACGAGCAGTACTTC. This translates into CASSSSGSSYEQYF.

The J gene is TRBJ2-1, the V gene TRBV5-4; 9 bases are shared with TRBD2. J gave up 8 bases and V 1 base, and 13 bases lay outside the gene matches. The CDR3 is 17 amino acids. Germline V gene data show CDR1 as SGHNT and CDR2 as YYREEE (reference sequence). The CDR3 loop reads CASSLTKLAGGIYEQFF. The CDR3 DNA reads TGTGCCAGCAGCTTGACCAAACTAGCGGGTGGAATCTATGAGCAGTTCTTC.

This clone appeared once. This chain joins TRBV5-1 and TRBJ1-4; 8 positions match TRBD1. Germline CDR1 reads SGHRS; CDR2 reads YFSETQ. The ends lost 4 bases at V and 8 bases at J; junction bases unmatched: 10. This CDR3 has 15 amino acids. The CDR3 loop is CASSMQGASLEKLFF. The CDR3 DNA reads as TGCGCCAGCAGCATGCAGGGGGCTAGTCTGGAAAAACTGTTTTTT.

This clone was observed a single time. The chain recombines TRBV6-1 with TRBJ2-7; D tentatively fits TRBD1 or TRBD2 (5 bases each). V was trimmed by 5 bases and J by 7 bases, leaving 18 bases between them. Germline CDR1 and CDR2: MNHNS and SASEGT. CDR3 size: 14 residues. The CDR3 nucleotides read TGTGCCAGCAGTTTGCCGGGACCTAAGGGGGAGCAGTACTTC. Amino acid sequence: CASSLPGPKGEQYF.

CDR3 DNA: TGCGCCAGCAGCTCCCAGGTTTTACATGGGACCGGGGAGCTGTTTTTT. This sequence encodes CASSSQVLHGTGELFF. The chain links TRBV5-1 to TRBJ2-2; no definite D call. V shed 3 bases and J shed 5 bases, with 17 bases lying between them. Germline CDR1 SGHRS, CDR2 YFSETQ. This CDR3 spans 16 amino acids.

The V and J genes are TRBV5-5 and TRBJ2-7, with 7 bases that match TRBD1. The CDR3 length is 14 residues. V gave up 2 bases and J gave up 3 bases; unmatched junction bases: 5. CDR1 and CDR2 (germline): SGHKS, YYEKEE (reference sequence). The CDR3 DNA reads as TGTGCCAGCAGCTTAGGGACAGCCAACTACGAGCAGTACTTC. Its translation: CASSLGTANYEQYF.

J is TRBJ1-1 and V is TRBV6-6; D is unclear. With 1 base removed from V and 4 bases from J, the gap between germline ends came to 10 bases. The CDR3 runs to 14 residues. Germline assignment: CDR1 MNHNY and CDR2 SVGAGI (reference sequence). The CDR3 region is CASSYFGRSTEAFF. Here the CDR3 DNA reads TGTGCCAGCAGTTACTTCGGGAGGAGCACTGAAGCTTTCTTT.

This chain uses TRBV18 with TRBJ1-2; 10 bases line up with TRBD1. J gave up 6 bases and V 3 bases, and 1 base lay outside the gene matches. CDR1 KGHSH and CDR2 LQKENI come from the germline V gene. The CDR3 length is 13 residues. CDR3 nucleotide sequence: TGTGCCAGCTCACCGACAGGGGGCGATGGCTACACCTTC. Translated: CASSPTGGDGYTF.

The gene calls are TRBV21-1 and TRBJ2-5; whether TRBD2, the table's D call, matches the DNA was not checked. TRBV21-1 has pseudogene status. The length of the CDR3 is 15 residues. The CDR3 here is CASSIGLAGEETQYF. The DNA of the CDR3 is TGTGCCAGCAGCATAGGACTAGCGGGGGAAGAGACCCAGTACTTC.

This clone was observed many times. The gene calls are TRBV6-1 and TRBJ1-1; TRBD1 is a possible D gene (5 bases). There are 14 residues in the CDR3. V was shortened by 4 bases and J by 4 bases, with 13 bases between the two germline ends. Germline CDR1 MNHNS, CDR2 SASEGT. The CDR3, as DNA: TGTGCCAGCAGTGGACAGATACCGAGCACTGAAGCTTTCTTT. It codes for CASSGQIPSTEAFF.

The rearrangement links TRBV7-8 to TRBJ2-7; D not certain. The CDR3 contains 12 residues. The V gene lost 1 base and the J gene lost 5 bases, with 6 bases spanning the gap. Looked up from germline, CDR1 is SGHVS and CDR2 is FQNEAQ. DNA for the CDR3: TGTGCCAGCAGCTTAGGCCGGGACGAGCAGTACTTC. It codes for CASSLGRDEQYF. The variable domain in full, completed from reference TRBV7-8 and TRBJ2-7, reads GAGVSQSPRYKVAKRGQDVALRCDPISGHVSLFWYQQALGQGPEFLTYFQNEAQLDKSGLPSDRFFAERPEGSVSTLKIQRTQQEDSAVYLCASSLGRDEQYFGPGTRLTVT.

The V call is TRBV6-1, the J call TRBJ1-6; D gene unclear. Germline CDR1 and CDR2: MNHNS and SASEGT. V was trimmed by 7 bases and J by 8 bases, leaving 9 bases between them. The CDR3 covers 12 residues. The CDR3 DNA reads TGTGCCAGCACTGACATCTATTCACCCCTCCACTTT. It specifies CASTDIYSPLHF.

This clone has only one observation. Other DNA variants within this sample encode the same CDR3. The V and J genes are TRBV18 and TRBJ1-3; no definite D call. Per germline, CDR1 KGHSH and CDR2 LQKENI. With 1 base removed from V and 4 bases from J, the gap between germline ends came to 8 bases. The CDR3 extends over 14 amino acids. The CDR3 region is CASSPQKSGNTIYF. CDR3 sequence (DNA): TGTGCCAGCTCACCACAGAAATCCGGAAACACCATATATTTT.